This T cell receptor (beta chain) derives from a study of shared clonotypes between healthy human individuals. With respect to this clone: The antigen is unknown.

Germline values: CDR1 ENHRY, CDR2 SYGVKD. The CDR3 contains 17 residues. V dropped 3 bases and J dropped 2; count of bases not matched to a gene: 6. Terminally differentiated effector memory CD45RA+ cells were left out of the naive CD8 fraction, which was CD45RO-negative and positively selected for CCR7. Sequenced by immunoSEQ multiplex PCR; TCRdb stores in-frame clones only, minus some. Counted here are millions of clones, approximately 94% occurring once; the ten biggest clones make up about 1.1%. General study results and limits: Represented diversity (both genetic and exposure-history) was limited by the small number of donors. Shared clonotypes across all four donors exceeded non-shared ones in generation probability.

This receptor was taken from a man between 18 and 35 years old in good health. The chain joins TRBV10-3 to TRBJ2-2; TRBD2 aligns across 10 bases. The sequenced sample was naive CD8+ T cells sorted from blood. CDR3 nucleotides: TGTGCCATCAGTGAACGAGGACTAGCGGTTAACACCGGGGAGCTGTTTTTT. Translating it yields CAISERGLAVNTGELFF.